A selection of T cell receptor beta chains follows, all from one sample in a study of T-cell memory formation after mild COVID-19. MiXCR, run by TCRdb on the 5' RACE reads, gives a single entry per CDR3 protein. Counted here are tens of thousands of distinct CDR3 sequences, more than 13% occurring once; the ten biggest clones make up approximately 39%. The source material was PBMCs or a T cell subset sorted from them (not recorded which). The source is a young man who had mild COVID-19 (a few samples of this study predate the infection). Cell type and time point are not known. CDR3s include the opening cysteine and the closing phenylalanine or tryptophan. The order of the fields is clone size, V gene, D gene, J gene, CDR3 protein, CDR3 DNA. A D gene is named only where the DNA matches it firmly. The size of a clone is reported for some rows only, either as once, few or many, or as a class for expanded clones.

>few|TRBV7-9|TRBD2|TRBJ2-1
CASSLYLAGENEQFF
TGTGCCAGCAGCTTATATCTAGCGGGGGAGAATGAGCAGTTCTTC
>-|TRBV4-3|-|TRBJ1-4
CASSQDRAEDEKLFF
TGCGCCAGCAGCCAAGATAGGGCGGAAGATGAAAAACTGTTTTTT
>few|TRBV9|-|TRBJ2-4
CASSVGRPMDIQYF
TGTGCCAGCAGCGTTGGACGGCCCATGGACATTCAGTACTTC
>many|TRBV4-2|-|TRBJ1-3
CASSQDGYTSGNTIYF
TGTGCCAGCAGCCAAGATGGATACACCTCTGGAAACACCATATATTTT
>many|TRBV29-1|-|TRBJ2-3
CSVVGLWGRTRSTDTQYF
TGCAGCGTTGTGGGTCTATGGGGGAGGACCCGAAGCACAGATACGCAGTATTTT
>few|TRBV24-1|-|TRBJ2-1
CATSDAPGAFSYNEQFF
TGTGCCACCAGTGATGCCCCAGGGGCCTTTTCATACAATGAGCAGTTCTTC
>-|TRBV6-2/TRBV6-3|TRBD2|TRBJ2-5
CASTIGLARTQYF
TGTGCCAGCACCATAGGACTAGCCAGGACCCAGTACTTC
>-|TRBV2|-|TRBJ2-7
CARDTGDAQYF
TGTGCCAGGGACACCGGTGATGCGCAGTACTTC
>-|TRBV29-1|-|TRBJ2-5
CSVDAQETQYF
TGCAGCGTTGATGCCCAAGAGACCCAGTACTTC
>-|TRBV23-1|-|TRBJ2-3
CASSSDGPLGTDTQYF
TGCGCCAGCAGTTCCGACGGTCCCCTCGGCACAGATACGCAGTATTTT
>-|TRBV6-2/TRBV6-3|-|TRBJ1-1
CASSHSSETEAFF
TGTGCCAGCAGCCACTCGTCGGAGACTGAAGCTTTCTTT
>few|TRBV7-2|-|TRBJ1-2
CASSLVGVVEAANYGYTF
TGTGCCAGCAGCTTAGTAGGGGTCGTGGAGGCCGCTAACTATGGCTACACCTTC
>many|TRBV4-1|TRBD1|TRBJ2-4
CASSQVGTRGRDIQYF
TGCGCCAGCAGCCAAGTGGGAACCAGGGGGCGGGACATTCAGTACTTC
>few|TRBV4-3|-|TRBJ1-4
CASSQLTAGGEKLFF
TGCGCCAGCAGCCAACTTACAGCTGGTGGGGAAAAACTGTTTTTT
>many|TRBV4-1|-|TRBJ1-4
CASSQEERTGYEKLFF
TGCGCCAGCAGCCAAGAAGAAAGAACAGGTTACGAAAAACTGTTTTTT
>-|TRBV7-2|-|TRBJ2-1
CASSLGEQGSYNEQFF
TGTGCCAGCAGCTTAGGGGAACAGGGCTCCTACAATGAGCAGTTCTTC
>-|TRBV6-2/TRBV6-3|TRBD2|TRBJ2-7
CASSFASGGAGYEQYF
TGTGCCAGCAGTTTTGCCAGCGGGGGGGCTGGTTACGAGCAGTACTTC
>-|TRBV5-4|TRBD2|TRBJ2-1
CASSGYSGGHSYNEQFF
TGTGCCAGCAGCGGGTATAGCGGGGGGCACTCCTACAATGAGCAGTTCTTC
>-|TRBV4-3|TRBD2|TRBJ2-7
CASSFSSGGAYEQYF
TGCGCCAGCAGCTTTTCTAGCGGGGGGGCCTACGAGCAGTACTTC
>-|TRBV24-1|-|TRBJ2-1
CATSDPDDGNEQFF
TGTGCCACCAGTGATCCAGATGATGGGAATGAGCAGTTCTTC
>-|TRBV4-3|TRBD2|TRBJ2-3
CASSQDPSGGGTDTQYF
TGCGCCAGCAGCCAAGATCCGAGCGGGGGGGGTACAGATACGCAGTATTTT
>few|TRBV9|-|TRBJ2-1
CASSKFNNEQFF
TGTGCCAGCAGCAAATTCAACAATGAGCAGTTCTTC
>-|TRBV11-2|TRBD1|TRBJ2-1
CASSLGESGQRFYNEQFF
TGTGCCAGCAGCTTAGGAGAATCGGGACAGAGGTTCTACAATGAGCAGTTCTTC
>-|TRBV10-1|TRBD1|TRBJ2-3
CASSTGTGVKDTQYF
TGCGCCAGCTCCACCGGGACAGGGGTTAAAGATACGCAGTATTTT
>-|TRBV7-9|-|TRBJ1-1
CASSGAGGTEAFF
TGTGCCAGCAGCGGAGCCGGAGGGACTGAAGCTTTCTTT
>many|TRBV4-1|-|TRBJ2-2
CASSHSWDTGELFF
TGCGCCAGCAGCCATAGTTGGGACACCGGGGAGCTGTTTTTT
>many|TRBV9|-|TRBJ2-7
CASSVGQGLTYEQYF
TGTGCCAGCAGCGTAGGGCAGGGCTTAACCTACGAGCAGTACTTC
>-|TRBV4-1|TRBD1|TRBJ1-3
CASSLRPGQTRNTIYF
TGCGCCAGCAGCCTACGACCGGGACAGACAAGAAACACCATATATTTT
>-|TRBV7-9|-|TRBJ2-1
CASSLSGGLNNEQFF
TGTGCCAGCAGCTTATCAGGAGGGCTAAACAATGAGCAGTTCTTC
>few|TRBV9|TRBD1|TRBJ1-1
CASSQGVGTEAFF
TGTGCCAGCAGTCAGGGGGTGGGCACTGAAGCTTTCTTT
>-|TRBV7-9|-|TRBJ2-7
CASSGLINEQYF
TGTGCCAGCAGCGGACTCATCAACGAGCAGTACTTC
>-|TRBV7-9|-|TRBJ1-2
CASSSPLGYTF
TGTGCCAGCAGCTCCCCTCTGGGCTACACCTTC
>few|TRBV7-8|-|TRBJ2-7
CASSSDGGEQYF
TGTGCCAGCAGTTCGGACGGAGGGGAGCAGTACTTC
>-|TRBV7-9|TRBD1|TRBJ1-1
CASNPATGQGYTEAFF
TGTGCCAGCAACCCAGCGACCGGACAGGGCTACACTGAAGCTTTCTTT
>many|TRBV4-3|-|TRBJ2-3
CASSQDRAYSSTDTQYF
TGCGCCAGCAGCCAAGATCGGGCATATTCTAGCACAGATACGCAGTATTTT
>many|TRBV5-1|TRBD2|TRBJ2-3
CASSLVGVFGGDTDTQYF
TGCGCCAGCAGCTTGGTCGGGGTCTTCGGGGGGGACACAGATACGCAGTATTTT
>few|TRBV11-2|-|TRBJ1-1
CASSLGFAEAFF
TGTGCCAGCAGCTTAGGGTTCGCTGAAGCTTTCTTT